The 23 T cell receptor beta chains presented below share a single source sample, sequenced in a study of T-cell reconstitution after alpha-beta-depleted transplantation in children. Unique molecular identifiers were incorporated during preparation of the TCRbeta library. TCRdb called the PCR reads again in MiXCR, with one record for every CDR3 protein. The profile covers around 120,000 distinct CDR3 sequences, with 20% to 25% appearing a single time and about 10% taken by the ten largest. Source: PBMCs, mostly from graft donor cells, taken 180 days after TCRalphabeta/CD19-depleted stem cell transplant. These receptors were obtained from a male patient aged 2 to 9 who had a stem cell transplant for chronic granulomatous disease, so the T cells may come from the graft donor.

This clonotype was seen ten or more times. The CDR3 coding sequence is TGCAGTGCTAGAGGTGGCTACACCTTC. It yields the protein CSARGGYTF. The chain has TRBV20-1 and TRBJ1-2; D is unclear. The CDR3 contains 9 residues. In germline, CDR1 is DFQATT, CDR2 SNEGSKA (reference sequence). V was shortened by 1 base and J by 7 bases, with 1 base between the two germline ends.

This clonotype was observed many times. CDR3 sequence: CASSFFPERGYTF. The CDR3, as DNA: TGTGCCAGCAGTTTTTTCCCAGAGCGAGGCTACACCTTC. This rearrangement joins TRBV12-3 or TRBV12-4 to TRBJ1-2; no definite D call. This CDR3 region has 13 residues. V shed 3 bases and J shed 8 bases, with 13 bases lying between them.

This clonotype was counted many times. The chain combines TRBV20-1 with TRBJ2-1, with TRBD2 identical over 7 bases. Trimming at V came to 0 bases and at J to 11 bases, leaving 10 bases not matched to a gene. This CDR3 comprises 14 residues. CDR1 and CDR2 from the germline V gene are DFQATT and SNEGSKA (reference sequence). CDR3 bases: TGCAGTGCTAGAGATGGGGTTCTAGCGGTCAAGCAGTTCTTC. Its protein product is CSARDGVLAVKQFF.

This clonotype showed up just a few times. The J gene is TRBJ1-3, the V gene TRBV10-2; unclear D gene. Trimming took off 4 bases at V and 0 bases at J, with 22 bases between the two ends. Germline V gene lookup returns CDR1 WSHSY and CDR2 SAAADI. This CDR3 is 19 amino acids long. CDR3 DNA sequence: TGCGCCAGCAGTGCGGACCCAGCCGTCGGCCCTCTCTCTGGAAACACCATATATTTT. Translated: CASSADPAVGPLSGNTIYF.

This clonotype has only a few counts. The V call is TRBV29-1, the J call TRBJ2-1; D is perhaps TRBD2 (6 bases). CDR1 SQVTM and CDR2 ANQGSEA come from the germline V gene. The CDR3 has 15 residues. With 6 bases removed from V and 1 base from J, the gap between germline ends came to 16 bases. CDR3 sequence reads: CSVGVGSTSYNEQFF. CDR3 sequence (DNA): TGCAGCGTGGGGGTCGGGAGTACTTCCTACAATGAGCAGTTCTTC.

The chain recombines TRBV20-1 with TRBJ1-1; 11 bases are shared with TRBD1. Germline trimming cut 5 bases from V and 6 bases from J; bases unmatched to any gene: 2. The CDR3 extends over 12 amino acids. Germline-derived CDR1 and CDR2 are DFQATT and SNEGSKA (reference sequence). CDR3 in DNA: TGCAGTGCTCGGACAGGGGGCCCTGAAGCTTTCTTT. Protein product: CSARTGGPEAFF.

This clonotype was found many times. The chain recombines TRBV12-3 or TRBV12-4 with TRBJ1-1; D perhaps matches TRBD1 (6 bases). There are 13 residues in the CDR3. Between the trimmed V and J ends, which lost 2 bases and 3 bases, there was a span of 7 bases. The CDR3 nucleotides read TGTGCCAGCAGTTTAAGGGGGTACACTGAAGCTTTCTTT. Translation: CASSLRGYTEAFF.

This clonotype was seen only once. The chain is built from TRBV20-1 and TRBJ1-3; D is unresolved. Germline V lookup: CDR1 DFQATT, CDR2 SNEGSKA (reference sequence). The V end lost 0 bases, the J end lost 2 bases, and 8 bases lay between the germline ends. The CDR3 is 14 amino acids. CDR3 residues: CSAREGGAGNTIYF. The CDR3, as DNA: TGCAGTGCTAGAGAGGGAGGCGCTGGAAACACCATATATTTT.

This clonotype showed up many times. The rearrangement links TRBV10-2 to TRBJ2-5, with D unresolved. The CDR3 has 13 residues. The V and J ends lost 9 bases and 2 bases respectively, with 13 bases between them. Germline V gene data show CDR1 as WSHSY and CDR2 as SAAADI. Here the CDR3 reads CARPFGQQETQYF. In nucleotides, the CDR3 is TGCGCCAGACCTTTTGGGCAGCAAGAGACCCAGTACTTC.

With regard to this clonotype: A much larger clone differs from this one at a single base, so this may be a read error. The gene calls are TRBV29-1 and TRBJ1-3; 7 nucleotides line up with TRBD1. The CDR3 totals 13 residues. Germline V gene sequence: CDR1 SQVTM, CDR2 ANQGSEA. As DNA, the CDR3 is TGCAGCGCGGGAGGGACAGATGGAAACATCATATATTTT. It is translated as CSAGGTDGNIIYF.

This clonotype has ten or more counts. As DNA, the CDR3 is TGCAGCGTTGAAGCAGGGAGCAGCAATCAGCCCCAGCATTTT. It yields the protein CSVEAGSSNQPQHF. The gene calls are TRBV29-1 and TRBJ1-5; D might be TRBD1 (5 bases). CDR1 is SQVTM and CDR2 is ANQGSEA in the germline V gene. This CDR3 contains 14 residues. V lost 1 base and J lost 1, with 8 bases in between.

The rearrangement joins TRBV6-2 or TRBV6-3 to TRBJ2-1; no reliable D call. Per germline, CDR1 MNHEY and CDR2 SVGEGT. The CDR3 contains 11 residues. Trimming took off 0 bases at V and 12 bases at J, with 6 bases between the two ends. CDR3 in DNA: TGTGCCAGCAGTTACTCGAGTCCGCAGTTCTTC. It encodes CASSYSSPQFF.

The sample holds a few counts of this clonotype. The CDR3 nucleotides read TGCAGCGTCCTTCTAACTCGGAGAGGGGCGAACACCGGGGAGCTGTTTTTT. As protein: CSVLLTRRGANTGELFF. The chain joins TRBV29-1 to TRBJ2-2; the D gene could be TRBD1 or TRBD2 (5 bases each). The V and J ends lost 6 bases and 0 bases respectively, with 20 bases between them. The CDR3 length is 17 residues. CDR1 SQVTM and CDR2 ANQGSEA come from the germline V gene.

The table lists this clonotype with a few counts. The chain employs TRBV10-3 and TRBJ2-1; D gene uncertain. The CDR3 has 13 residues. The V gene's germline CDR1 is ENHRY and CDR2 SYGVKD. V was pared by 7 bases and J by 0 bases, with 7 bases between. The CDR3 DNA reads TGTGCCATCACCCAACCCTCCTACAATGAGCAGTTCTTC. Protein: CAITQPSYNEQFF.

About this clonotype itself: This may stem from a read error, because a much larger clone lies one nucleotide away. The rearrangement joins TRBV20-1 to TRBJ2-5; 9 bases are a match to TRBD2. Germline values: CDR1 DFQATT, CDR2 SNEGSKA (reference sequence). This CDR3 comprises 14 residues. The CDR3 coding sequence is TGCAGTGGTAGAGATAGCGGGAGCCAAGAGACCCAGTACTTC. As protein: CSGRDSGSQETQYF.

This clonotype was observed at least ten times. The CDR3 sequence: CASSLKGVYEQYF. DNA for the CDR3: TGCGCCAGCAGCTTAAAGGGAGTCTACGAGCAGTACTTC. The chain carries TRBV5-1 and TRBJ2-7; a possible D gene is TRBD2 (5 bases). CDR3 length: 13 amino acids. The germline gives CDR1 SGHRS, CDR2 YFSETQ. V lost 2 bases, J lost 3 bases, and 9 bases lay in between.

The chain combines TRBV10-2 with TRBJ2-3, with D possibly matching TRBD2 (5 bases). The length of the CDR3 is 16 residues. The germline V gene has CDR1 WSHSY and CDR2 SAAADI. V was clipped by 1 base and J by 0 bases, with 11 bases between them. The chain's CDR3 is CASSEWASRSTDTQYF. In DNA form, the CDR3 reads TGCGCCAGCAGTGAGTGGGCTAGCCGGAGCACAGATACGCAGTATTTT.

The table lists this clonotype with many counts. V gene TRBV20-1 combines with J gene TRBJ2-5, with D perhaps TRBD2 (6 bases). V was clipped by 4 bases and J by 5 bases, with 14 bases between them. The CDR3 loop spans 13 amino acids. The germline V gene encodes CDR1 DFQATT and CDR2 SNEGSKA (reference sequence). In nucleotides, the CDR3 is TGCAGTGCTAACCGGGAGTATTCGGAGACCCAGTACTTC. This encodes CSANREYSETQYF.

This clonotype was counted at least ten times. V usage is TRBV12-3 or TRBV12-4 and J usage is TRBJ2-3; TRBD2 aligns across 10 bases. V was clipped by 6 bases and J by 0 bases; unmatched bases: 9. The CDR3 spans 17 residues. CDR3 protein: CASSPDVAGGSTDTQYF. The CDR3 bases are TGTGCCAGCAGCCCAGACGTAGCGGGGGGAAGCACAGATACGCAGTATTTT.

This rearrangement joins TRBV5-1 to TRBJ1-1; 10 positions match TRBD1. The germline CDR1 and CDR2 sequences are SGHRS and YFSETQ. The CDR3 sequence is 16 residues long. V lost 4 bases, J lost 0 bases, and 6 bases stayed unmatched. The CDR3 sequence: CASSPGTGVLNTEAFF. CDR3 sequence (DNA): TGCGCCAGCAGCCCCGGGACAGGGGTTTTGAACACTGAAGCTTTCTTT.

The chain has TRBV12-3 or TRBV12-4 and TRBJ2-3; a weak D match, TRBD1 (5 bases). This CDR3 has 13 amino acids. Between the trimmed V and J ends, which lost 6 bases and 4 bases, there was a span of 11 bases. The CDR3 DNA reads TGTGCCAGCAGCGCAGGGTCCTCAGATACGCAGTATTTT. Residues: CASSAGSSDTQYF.

The chain couples TRBV6-5 to TRBJ1-1; 10 nucleotides agree with TRBD1. The germline gives CDR1 MNHEY, CDR2 SVGAGI. Losses at the gene ends were 2 bases for V and 5 bases for J; bases not matched to a gene: 5. The CDR3 is 15 residues long. CDR3 sequence: CASSYGTGQGTEAFF. The CDR3 DNA follows: TGTGCCAGCAGTTACGGTACGGGACAGGGGACTGAAGCTTTCTTT.

V usage is TRBV18 and J usage is TRBJ2-3, with 8 bases fitting TRBD1. CDR1 is KGHSH and CDR2 is LQKENI in the germline V gene. The CDR3 length is 15 residues. The trim removed 5 bases at V and 9 bases at J, leaving 13 bases unmatched. The CDR3, as DNA: TGTGCCAGCTCAAACCTCGGACAGGGAAGTCAGACGCAGTATTTT. It specifies CASSNLGQGSQTQYF. The full variable domain, in which reference TRBV18 and TRBJ2-3 provide the parts outside the CDR3, is NAGVMQNPRHLVRRRGQEARLRCSPMKGHSHVYWYRQLPEEGLKFMVYLQKENIIDESGMPKERFSAEFPKEGPSILRIQQVVRGDSAAYFCASSNLGQGSQTQYFGPGTRLTVL.